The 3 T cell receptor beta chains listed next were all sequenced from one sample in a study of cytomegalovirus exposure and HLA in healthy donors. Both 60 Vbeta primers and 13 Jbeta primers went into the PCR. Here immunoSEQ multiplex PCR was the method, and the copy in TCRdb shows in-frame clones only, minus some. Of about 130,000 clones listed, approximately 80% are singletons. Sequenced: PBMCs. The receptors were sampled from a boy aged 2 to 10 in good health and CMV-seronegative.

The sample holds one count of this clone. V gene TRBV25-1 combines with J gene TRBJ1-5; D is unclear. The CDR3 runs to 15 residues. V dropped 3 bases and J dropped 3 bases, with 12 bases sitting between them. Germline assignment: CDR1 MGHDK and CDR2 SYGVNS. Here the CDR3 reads CASSDDGSYNQPQHF. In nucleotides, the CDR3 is TGTGCCAGCAGTGATGACGGGAGCTACAATCAGCCCCAGCATTTT.

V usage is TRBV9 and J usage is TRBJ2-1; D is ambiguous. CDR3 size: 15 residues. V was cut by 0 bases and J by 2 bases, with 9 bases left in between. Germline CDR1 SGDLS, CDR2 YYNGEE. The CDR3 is CASSVGDFTYNEQFF. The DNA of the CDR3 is TGTGCCAGCAGCGTAGGCGATTTTACCTACAATGAGCAGTTCTTC.

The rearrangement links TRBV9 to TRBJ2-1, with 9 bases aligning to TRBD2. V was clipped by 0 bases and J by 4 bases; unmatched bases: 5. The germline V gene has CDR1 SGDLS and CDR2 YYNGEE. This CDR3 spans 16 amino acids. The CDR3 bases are TGTGCCAGCAGCGTAGTCGCGGGAGGGCCATACAATGAGCAGTTCTTC. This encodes CASSVVAGGPYNEQFF. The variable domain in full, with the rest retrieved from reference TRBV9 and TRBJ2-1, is DSGVTQTPKHLITATGQRVTLRCSPRSGDLSVYWYQQSLDQGLQFLIQYYNGEERAKGNILERFSAQQFPDLHSELNLSSLELGDSALYFCASSVVAGGPYNEQFFGPGTRLTVL.